The following is a TCR beta chain sequence with its context. This sample stems from a study of CD8+CD57+ T cells in acquired aplastic anemia. Patients included in sequencing had previously demonstrated CD8+CD57+ cell expansion by flow cytometry. The study profiled TCR beta VDJ and CDR3 using genomic DNA as template. TCRdb called the reads again in MiXCR, with one record for every CDR3 protein. The data contain roughly 250,000 distinct CDR3 sequences, less than 85% of them singletons. The clonotype comes from a human donor with aplastic anemia. Sequencing input: sorted CD4+, CD8+, or CD8+CD57+ T cells (not recorded which) from PBMCs.

CDR3 region: CASSFHPDGRSDTQYF. In DNA form, the CDR3 reads TGTGCCAGCAGCTTTCATCCAGACGGGAGGTCGGATACGCAGTATTTT. The chain joins TRBV7-8 to TRBJ2-3; 7 positions agree with TRBD2. J gave up 6 bases and V 3 bases, and 12 bases lay outside the gene matches. In germline, CDR1 is SGHVS, CDR2 FQNEAQ. This CDR3 is 16 amino acids long.